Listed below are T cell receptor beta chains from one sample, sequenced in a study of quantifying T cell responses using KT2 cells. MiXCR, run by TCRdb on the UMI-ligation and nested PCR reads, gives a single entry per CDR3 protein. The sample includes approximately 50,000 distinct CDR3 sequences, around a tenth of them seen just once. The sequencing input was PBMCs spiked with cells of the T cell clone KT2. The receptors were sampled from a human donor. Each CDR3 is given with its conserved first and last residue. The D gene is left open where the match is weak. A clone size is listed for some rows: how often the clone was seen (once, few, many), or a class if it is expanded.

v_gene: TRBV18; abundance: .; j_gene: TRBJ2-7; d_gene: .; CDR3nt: TGTGCCAGCCAACCATCGGGACTTACCTACGAGCAGTACTTC; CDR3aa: CASQPSGLTYEQYF
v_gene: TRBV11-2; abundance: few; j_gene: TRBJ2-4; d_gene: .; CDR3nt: TGTGCCAGCAGCTCAGTCCGGGGTTCCAAAAACATTCAGTACTTC; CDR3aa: CASSSVRGSKNIQYF
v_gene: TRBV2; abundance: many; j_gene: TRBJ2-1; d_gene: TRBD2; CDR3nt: TGTGCCAGCACGGGGGGCTCCTACAATGAGCAGTTCTTC; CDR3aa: CASTGGSYNEQFF
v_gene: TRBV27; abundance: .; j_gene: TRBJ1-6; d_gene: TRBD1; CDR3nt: TGTGCCAGCAGTCCAAGGACAGGGGCTTCACCCCTCCACTTT; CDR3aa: CASSPRTGASPLHF
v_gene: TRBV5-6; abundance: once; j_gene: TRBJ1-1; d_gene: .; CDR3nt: TGTGCCAGCAGCTTGGCAGCAGCTAACACTGAAGCTTTCTTT; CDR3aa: CASSLAAANTEAFF
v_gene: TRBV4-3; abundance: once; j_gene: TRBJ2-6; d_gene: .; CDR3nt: TGCGCCAGCAGTCGGGAGACAGACTCCTCTGGGGCCAACGTCATGACTTTC; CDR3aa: CASSRETDSSGANVMTF
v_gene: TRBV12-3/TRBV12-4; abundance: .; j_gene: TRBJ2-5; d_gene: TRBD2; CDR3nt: TGTGCCAGCAGTTTATGGCTAGCGGGGGGCCAAGAGACCCAGTACTTC; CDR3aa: CASSLWLAGGQETQYF
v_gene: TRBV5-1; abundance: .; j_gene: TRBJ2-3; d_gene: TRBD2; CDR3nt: TGCGCCAGCAGCACGGATCTAGCGGGGGTCACAGATACGCAGTATTTT; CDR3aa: CASSTDLAGVTDTQYF
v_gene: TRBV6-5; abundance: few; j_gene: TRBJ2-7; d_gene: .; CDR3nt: TGTGCCAGCAGTTACGCAGACGACAGCTACGAGCAGTACTTC; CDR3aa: CASSYADDSYEQYF
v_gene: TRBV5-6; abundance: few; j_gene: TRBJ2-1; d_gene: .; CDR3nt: TGTGCCAGCAGCTTGTTTGGGCCCGGACCCAATGAGCAGTTCTTC; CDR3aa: CASSLFGPGPNEQFF
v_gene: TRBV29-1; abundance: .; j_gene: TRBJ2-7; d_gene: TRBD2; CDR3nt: TGCAGCGTTGTCCGGGGGGGCCACGAGCAGTACTTC; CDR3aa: CSVVRGGHEQYF
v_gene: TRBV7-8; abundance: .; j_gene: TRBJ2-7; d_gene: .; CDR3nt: TGTGCCAGCAGCCCCAGGGGTTCTCGTGGGCACGAGCAGTACTTC; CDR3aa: CASSPRGSRGHEQYF
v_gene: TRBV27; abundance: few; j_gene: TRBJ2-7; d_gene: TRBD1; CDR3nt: TGTGCCAGCAGTTTATGGGGGACAGCCTACGAGCAGTACTTC; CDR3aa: CASSLWGTAYEQYF
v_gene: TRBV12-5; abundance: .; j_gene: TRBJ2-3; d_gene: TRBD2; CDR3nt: TGTGCTAGTGGTTTGGTGACTAGCGGGAGGGCCCCGAATACGCAGTATTTT; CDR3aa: CASGLVTSGRAPNTQYF
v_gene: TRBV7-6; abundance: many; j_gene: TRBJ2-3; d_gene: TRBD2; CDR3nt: TGTGCCAGCAGCCCGACGGTAGCGGGAGTTAGCACAGATACGCAGTATTTT; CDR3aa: CASSPTVAGVSTDTQYF
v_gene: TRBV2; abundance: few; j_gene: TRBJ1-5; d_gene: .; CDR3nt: TGTGCCAGCAGCCGGGATCTTACCGCGCCCCAGCATTTT; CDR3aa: CASSRDLTAPQHF
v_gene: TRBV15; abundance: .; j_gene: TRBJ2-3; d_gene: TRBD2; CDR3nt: TGTGCCACCAGCAGAGGAGGCAGACTAGCCATGAATACGCAGTATTTT; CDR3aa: CATSRGGRLAMNTQYF
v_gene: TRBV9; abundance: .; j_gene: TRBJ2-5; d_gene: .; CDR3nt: TGTGCCAGCAGCGTAACGCAGGGTGGGGAGACCCAGTACTTC; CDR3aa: CASSVTQGGETQYF
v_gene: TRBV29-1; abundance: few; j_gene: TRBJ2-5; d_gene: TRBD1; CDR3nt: TGCAGCGGCGACAGGGCTAGAGTCGGGGAGACCCAGTACTTC; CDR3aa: CSGDRARVGETQYF
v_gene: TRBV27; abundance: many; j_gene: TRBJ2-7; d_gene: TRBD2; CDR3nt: TGTGCCAGCAGTTTGCTAGCGGGGGTTCGCGAGCAGTACTTC; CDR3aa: CASSLLAGVREQYF
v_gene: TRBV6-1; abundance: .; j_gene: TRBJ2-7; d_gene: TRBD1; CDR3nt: TGTGCCAGCGGTACAGACAGGGTAGGCGAGCAGTACTTC; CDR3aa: CASGTDRVGEQYF
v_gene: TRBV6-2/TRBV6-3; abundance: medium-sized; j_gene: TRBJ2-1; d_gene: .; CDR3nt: TGTGCCAGCAGCGGGGGATCGGAGCCGGTCAATGAGCAGTTCTTC; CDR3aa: CASSGGSEPVNEQFF
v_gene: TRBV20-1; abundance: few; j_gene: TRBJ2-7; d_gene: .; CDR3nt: TGCAGTGCCGCTACCGCGCCGGGTAAGCAGTACTTC; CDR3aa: CSAATAPGKQYF
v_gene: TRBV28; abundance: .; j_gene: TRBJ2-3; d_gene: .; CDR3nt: TGTGCCAGCAGTTCTAGGGGGGCTGATACGCAGTATTTT; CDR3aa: CASSSRGADTQYF
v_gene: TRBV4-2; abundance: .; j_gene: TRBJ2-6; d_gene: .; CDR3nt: TGTGCCAGCAGCCAAGATCTGCGGGCTGGGGCCAACGTCCTGACTTTC; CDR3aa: CASSQDLRAGANVLTF
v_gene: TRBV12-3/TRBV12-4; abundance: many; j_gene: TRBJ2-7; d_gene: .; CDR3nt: TGTGCCAGCAGCCGAGGGGATGGAATTCGGGCTTTTGACGAGCAGTACTTC; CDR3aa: CASSRGDGIRAFDEQYF
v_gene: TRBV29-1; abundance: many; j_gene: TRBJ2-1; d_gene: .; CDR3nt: TGCAGCGTTGAAGACGTAACGACTGGGAATGAGCAGTTCTTC; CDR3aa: CSVEDVTTGNEQFF
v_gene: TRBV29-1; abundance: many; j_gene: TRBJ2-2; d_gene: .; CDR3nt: TGCAGCGTTGATTTAACCAACACCGGGGAGCTGTTTTTT; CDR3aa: CSVDLTNTGELFF
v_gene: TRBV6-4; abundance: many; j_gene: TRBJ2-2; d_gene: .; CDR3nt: TGTGCCAGCAGTGAGGGGCTAGACACCGGGGAGCTGTTTTTT; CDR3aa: CASSEGLDTGELFF
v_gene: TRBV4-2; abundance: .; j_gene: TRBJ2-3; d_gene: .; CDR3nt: TGTGCCAGCAGCCAAGAAAGGGCGGGGAGCACAGATACGCAGTATTTT; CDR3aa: CASSQERAGSTDTQYF
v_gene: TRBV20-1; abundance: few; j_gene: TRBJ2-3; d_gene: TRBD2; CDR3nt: TGCAGTGCTAGAGCTAGCGGGGGATTCACAGATACGCAGTATTTT; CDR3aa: CSARASGGFTDTQYF
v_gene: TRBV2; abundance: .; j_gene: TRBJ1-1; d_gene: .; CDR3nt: TGTGTCAGCAAGTTGGGGGTTTCCACTGAAGCTTTCTTT; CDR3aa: CVSKLGVSTEAFF
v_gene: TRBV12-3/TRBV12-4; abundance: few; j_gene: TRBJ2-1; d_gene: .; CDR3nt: TGTGCCAGCAGTTTGTCCTATCGACGGGACTACAATGAGCAGTTCTTC; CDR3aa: CASSLSYRRDYNEQFF
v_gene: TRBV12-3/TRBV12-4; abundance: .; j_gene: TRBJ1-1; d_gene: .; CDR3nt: TGTGCCAGCAGTTTAACAGAACCTGGTCGGGGCACTGAAGCTTTCTTT; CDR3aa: CASSLTEPGRGTEAFF
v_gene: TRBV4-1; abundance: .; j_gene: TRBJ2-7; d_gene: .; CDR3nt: TGCGCCAGCAGCCAAGATCTAATCGAGCAGTACTTC; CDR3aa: CASSQDLIEQYF
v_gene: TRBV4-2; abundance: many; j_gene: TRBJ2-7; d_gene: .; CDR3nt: TGTGCCAGCAGCCAAGAAGGTATTCGTGGGGACGAGCAGTACTTC; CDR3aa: CASSQEGIRGDEQYF
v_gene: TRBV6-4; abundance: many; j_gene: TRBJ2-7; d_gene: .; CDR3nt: TGTGCCAGCAGTGAGTGGCCCCAATACTCCCCTAGGTGCTTTAGCGGCCTGTACGAGCAGTACTTC; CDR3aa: CASSEWPQYSPRCFSGLYEQYF
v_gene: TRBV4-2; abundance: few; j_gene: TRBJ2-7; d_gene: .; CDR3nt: TGTGCCAGCAGCCAAGGGTACAGCTACGAGCAGTACTTC; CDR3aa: CASSQGYSYEQYF
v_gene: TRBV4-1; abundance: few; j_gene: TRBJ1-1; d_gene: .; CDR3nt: TGCGCCAGCAGCCAAGGTCGCGTTGTGAAGGGGAGGGACACTGAAGCTTTCTTT; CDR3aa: CASSQGRVVKGRDTEAFF
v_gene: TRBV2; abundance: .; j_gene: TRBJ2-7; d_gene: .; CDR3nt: TGTGCCAGCAGTGAAGCTTATAACGGGTACGAGCAGTACTTC; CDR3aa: CASSEAYNGYEQYF
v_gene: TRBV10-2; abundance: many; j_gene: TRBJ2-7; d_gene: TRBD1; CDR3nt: TGCGCCAGCAGCGGACAGGGGAACGAGCAGTACTTC; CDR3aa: CASSGQGNEQYF